This T cell receptor beta chain was sequenced in a study of T cells after yellow fever vaccination. The CDR3 is made up of 15 amino acids. The J segment lost 5 bases and the V segment lost 6 bases, leaving 9 bases of the junction unmatched. The germline gives CDR1 MGHDK, CDR2 SYGVNS. The sample holds many counts of this clonotype. Its antigen is unknown. General observations from the study: Clonotypes found in both CD4 and CD8 compartments made up a small share.

TCRdb itself ran the 5' RACE reads through MiXCR, one entry per CDR3 protein. The table records about 69,000 distinct CDR3 sequences, 4.5% to 7.5% of them present only once. The input for sequencing was CD4+ T cells sorted from PBMCs, taken roughly 14 days after the first yellow fever vaccination. The V call is TRBV25-1, the J call TRBJ2-7; 11 bases map to TRBD1. This sequence was found in a man aged 18 to 29 who received the YFV17D yellow fever vaccine. CDR3 loop: CASSRWTGGYNEQYF. The DNA of the CDR3 is TGTGCCAGCAGCCGCTGGACAGGGGGCTACAACGAGCAGTACTTC.